The rows below give T cell receptor beta chains drawn from one sample of a study of beta chain features in type 1 diabetes. Measured with immunoSEQ multiplex PCR; TCRdb has only the in-frame clones, and not every one. The sample comprises about 710,000 clones, about 14% of which are singletons, and 0.035% to 0.045% rests with the top ten. The sequencing sample was made of naive CD4+ T cells from blood. The source is a young man with type 1 diabetes. The CDR3 runs from the conserved cysteine through the conserved F or W. Each record gives: V gene, J gene, clone size, D gene, CDR3 DNA, CDR3 protein. The D gene is left open where the match is weak. Clone sizes are given selectively: once, few, many, or a class where the clone is expanded.

>TRBV5-1|TRBJ2-3|-|TRBD2
TGCGCCAGCAGCTTGTCCCTCACTAGCGGGGGGACAGATACGCAGTATTTT
CASSLSLTSGGTDTQYF
>TRBV14|TRBJ2-1|-|-
TGTGCCAGCAGCCAAGATGGTAGGGGCGGGTCCTACAATGAGCAGTTCTTC
CASSQDGRGGSYNEQFF
>TRBV7-3|TRBJ2-7|few|TRBD1
TGTGCCAGCAGCTCCAGGACAGGGAGCTACGAGCAGTACTTC
CASSSRTGSYEQYF
>TRBV7-2|TRBJ1-4|-|-
TGTGCCAGCAGCTTAAGAAGCGAAGCAGGAAAACTGTTTTTT
CASSLRSEAGKLFF
>TRBV5-1|TRBJ2-1|-|TRBD1
TGCGCCAGCAGCTCCCGGGACAGGTCGAATGAGCAGTTCTTC
CASSSRDRSNEQFF
>TRBV7-9|TRBJ2-2|few|-
TGTGCCAGCAGCTTAATAGTCGGGGAGCTGTTTTTT
CASSLIVGELFF
>TRBV7-2|TRBJ1-2|-|-
TGTGCCAGCAGCCCCGGGCGAACAATTCATGGCTACACCTTC
CASSPGRTIHGYTF
>TRBV29-1|TRBJ1-3|-|TRBD1
TGCAGCGCGCAGGGGGGAAACTCTGGAAACACCATATATTTT
CSAQGGNSGNTIYF
>TRBV29-1|TRBJ1-4|-|TRBD1
TGCAGCGCCTTTGACAGGGATAATGAAAAACTGTTTTTT
CSAFDRDNEKLFF
>TRBV19|TRBJ2-3|-|-
TGTGCCAGTAGTCGATTTGGAGATACGCAGTATTTT
CASSRFGDTQYF
>TRBV30|TRBJ2-2|-|-
TGTGCCTGGAGTGCAATCGACCGGGCTAACACCGGGGAGCTGTTTTTT
CAWSAIDRANTGELFF
>TRBV27|TRBJ2-5|-|-
TGTGCCAGCCTTATAAACGAAACAGGGTACCAAGAGACCCAGTACTTC
CASLINETGYQETQYF
>TRBV28|TRBJ2-5|few|-
TGTGCCAGCAGTTCGCCGGGACGAGGGACCCGGGAGACCCAGTACTTC
CASSSPGRGTRETQYF
>TRBV7-9|TRBJ1-6|-|-
TGTGCCAGCAGCCCACAGGGAACCGTTTCACCCCTCCACTTT
CASSPQGTVSPLHF
>TRBV4-1|TRBJ2-5|-|TRBD2
TGCGCCAGCAGCCAAGCCTTGGGAGGGCCAGAGACCCAGTACTTC
CASSQALGGPETQYF
>TRBV7-9|TRBJ1-1|few|-
TGTGCCAGCAGCTTATGGGGGTGGAACACTGAAGCTTTCTTT
CASSLWGWNTEAFF
>TRBV10-3|TRBJ1-2|few|TRBD1
TGTGCCATCAGTGAAGGGGGACAGGGCCGTGGCTACACCTTC
CAISEGGQGRGYTF
>TRBV7-9|TRBJ1-4|-|-
TGTGCCAGCAGCCTTCTGTCCCAGGCTCCAAATGAAAAACTGTTTTTT
CASSLLSQAPNEKLFF
>TRBV9|TRBJ1-2|-|-
TGTGCCAGCAGCGTCGAAGATGGCTACACCTTC
CASSVEDGYTF
>TRBV9|TRBJ1-2|-|TRBD1
TGTGCCAGCAGCGCAAAGCCGTTAGGACAGGAGTATGGCTACACCTTC
CASSAKPLGQEYGYTF
>TRBV28|TRBJ1-2|few|-
TGTGCCAGCACTGGACACACCCGGACTAACTATGGCTACACCTTC
CASTGHTRTNYGYTF
>TRBV6-6|TRBJ2-1|few|-
TGTGCCAGCAGTTACGAGCGGTACAATGAGCAGTTCTTC
CASSYERYNEQFF
>TRBV28|TRBJ2-7|few|-
TGTGCCAGCAGTTTTTCGCCACTCGAGCAGTACTTC
CASSFSPLEQYF
>TRBV30|TRBJ2-3|-|-
TGTGCCTGGATCCCTAGCGGCACAGATACGCAGTATTTT
CAWIPSGTDTQYF
>TRBV4-1|TRBJ2-7|-|TRBD1
TGCGCCAGCAGCCAGGGGCCTCGGGACAGGTTCTCCTACGAGCAGTACTTC
CASSQGPRDRFSYEQYF
>TRBV30|TRBJ1-1|-|-
TGTGCCTGGGGGGAGGCAGTTAACACTGAAGCTTTCTTT
CAWGEAVNTEAFF
>TRBV5-6|TRBJ2-5|-|-
TGTGCCAGCAGCCCCACCACGCAGCCGAGGGAGACCCAGTACTTC
CASSPTTQPRETQYF